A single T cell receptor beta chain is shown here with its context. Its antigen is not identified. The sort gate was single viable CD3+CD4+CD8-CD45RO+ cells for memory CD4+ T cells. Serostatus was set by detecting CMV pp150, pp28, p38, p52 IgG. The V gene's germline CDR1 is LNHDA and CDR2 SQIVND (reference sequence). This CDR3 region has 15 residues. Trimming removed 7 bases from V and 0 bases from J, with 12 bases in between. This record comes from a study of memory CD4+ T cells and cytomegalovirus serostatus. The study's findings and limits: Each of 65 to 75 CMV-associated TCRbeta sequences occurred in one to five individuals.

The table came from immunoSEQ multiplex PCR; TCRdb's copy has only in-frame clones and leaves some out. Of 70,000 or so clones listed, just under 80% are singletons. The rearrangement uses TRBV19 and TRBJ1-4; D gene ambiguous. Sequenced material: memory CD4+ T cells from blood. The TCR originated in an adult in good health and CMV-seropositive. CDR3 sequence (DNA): TGTGCCAGTAACCCCCGGACGGCAACTAATGAAAAACTGTTTTTT. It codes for CASNPRTATNEKLFF.